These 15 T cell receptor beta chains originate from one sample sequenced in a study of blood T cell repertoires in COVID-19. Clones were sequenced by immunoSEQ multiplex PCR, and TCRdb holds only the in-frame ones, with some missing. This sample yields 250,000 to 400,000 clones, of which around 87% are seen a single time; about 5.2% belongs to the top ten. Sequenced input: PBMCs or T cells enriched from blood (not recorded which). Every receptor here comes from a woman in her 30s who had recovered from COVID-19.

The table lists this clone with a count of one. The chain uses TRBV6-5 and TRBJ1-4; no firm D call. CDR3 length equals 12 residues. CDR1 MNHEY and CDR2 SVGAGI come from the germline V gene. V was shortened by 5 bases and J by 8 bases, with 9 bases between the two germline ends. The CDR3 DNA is TGTGCCAGCAGTCGGACTCGCGAAAAACTGTTTTTT. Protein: CASSRTREKLFF.

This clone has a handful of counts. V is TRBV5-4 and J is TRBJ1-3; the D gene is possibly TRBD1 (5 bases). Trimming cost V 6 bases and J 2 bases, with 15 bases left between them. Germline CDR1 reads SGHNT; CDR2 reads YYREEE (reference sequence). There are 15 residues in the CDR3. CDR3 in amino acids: CASTHGRDPGNTIYF. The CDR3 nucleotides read TGTGCCAGCACCCATGGGAGGGACCCTGGAAACACCATATATTTT.

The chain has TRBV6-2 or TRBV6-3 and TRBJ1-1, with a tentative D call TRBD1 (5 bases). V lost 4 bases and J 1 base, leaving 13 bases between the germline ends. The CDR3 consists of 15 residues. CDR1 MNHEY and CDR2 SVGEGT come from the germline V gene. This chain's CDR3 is CASSSPRAANTEAFF. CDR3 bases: TGTGCCAGCAGTTCTCCCAGGGCAGCGAACACTGAAGCTTTCTTT.

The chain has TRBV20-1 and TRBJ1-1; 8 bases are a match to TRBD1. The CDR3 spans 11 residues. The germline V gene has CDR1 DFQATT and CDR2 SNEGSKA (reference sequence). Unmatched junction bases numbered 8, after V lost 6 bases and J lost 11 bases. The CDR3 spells CSARADRDAFF. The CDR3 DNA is TGCAGTGCCCGAGCGGACAGGGACGCTTTCTTT.

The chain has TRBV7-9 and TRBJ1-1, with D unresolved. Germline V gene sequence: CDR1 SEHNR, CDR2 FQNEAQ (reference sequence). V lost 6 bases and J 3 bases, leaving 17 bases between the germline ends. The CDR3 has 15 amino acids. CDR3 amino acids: CASSTPRLTDTEAFF. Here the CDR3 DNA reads TGTGCCAGCAGTACACCCAGGCTTACGGACACTGAAGCTTTCTTT.

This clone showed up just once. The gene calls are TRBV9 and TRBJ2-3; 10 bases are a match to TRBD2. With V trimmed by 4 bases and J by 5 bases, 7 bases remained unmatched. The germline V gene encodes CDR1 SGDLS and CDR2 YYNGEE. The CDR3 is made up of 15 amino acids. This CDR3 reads CASSSIGLAVDTQYF. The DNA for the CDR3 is TGTGCCAGCAGCTCGATCGGACTAGCGGTAGATACGCAGTATTTT.

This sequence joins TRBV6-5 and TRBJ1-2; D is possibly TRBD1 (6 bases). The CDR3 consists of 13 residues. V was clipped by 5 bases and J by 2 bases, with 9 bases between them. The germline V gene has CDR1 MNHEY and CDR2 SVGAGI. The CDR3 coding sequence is TGTGCCAGCAGTAGAACAGGGAACTATGGCTACACCTTC. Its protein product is CASSRTGNYGYTF.

CDR3 in amino acids: CSVDSRGAEAFF. The CDR3 DNA is TGCAGCGTTGATTCCAGGGGGGCTGAAGCTTTCTTT. V gene TRBV29-1 combines with J gene TRBJ1-1; TRBD1 aligns across 7 bases. The CDR3 length is 12 residues. Trimming removed 3 bases from V and 6 bases from J; junction bases left unmatched: 4. Germline values: CDR1 SQVTM, CDR2 ANQGSEA.

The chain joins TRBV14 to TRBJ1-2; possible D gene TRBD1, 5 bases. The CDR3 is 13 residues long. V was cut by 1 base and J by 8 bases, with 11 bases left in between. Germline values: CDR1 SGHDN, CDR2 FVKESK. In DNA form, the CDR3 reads TGTGCCAGCAGCCAAGCCAGGGCAGGAGGCTACACCTTC. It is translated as CASSQARAGGYTF.

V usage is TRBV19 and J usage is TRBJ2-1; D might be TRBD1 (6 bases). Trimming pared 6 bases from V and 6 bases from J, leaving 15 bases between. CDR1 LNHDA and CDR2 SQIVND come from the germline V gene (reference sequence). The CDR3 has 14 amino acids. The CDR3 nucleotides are TGTGCCAGTAGAACACAGGGTCCCCTCAATGAGCAGTTCTTC. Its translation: CASRTQGPLNEQFF. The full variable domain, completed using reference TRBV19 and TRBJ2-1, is DGGITQSPKYLFRKEGQNVTLSCEQNLNHDAMYWYRQDPGQGLRLIYYSQIVNDFQKGDIAEGYSVSREKKESFPLTVTSAQKNPTAFYLCASRTQGPLNEQFFGPGTRLTVL.

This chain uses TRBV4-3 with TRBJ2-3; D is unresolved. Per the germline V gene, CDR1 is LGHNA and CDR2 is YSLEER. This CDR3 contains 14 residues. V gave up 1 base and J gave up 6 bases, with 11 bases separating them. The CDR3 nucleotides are TGCGCCAGCAGCCAAGGGCTGCTGTCGGATACGCAGTATTTT. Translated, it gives CASSQGLLSDTQYF.

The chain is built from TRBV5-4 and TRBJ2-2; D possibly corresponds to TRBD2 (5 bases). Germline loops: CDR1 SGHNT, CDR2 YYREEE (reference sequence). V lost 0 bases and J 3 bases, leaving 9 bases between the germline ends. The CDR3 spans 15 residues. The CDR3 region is CASSLGGLYTGELFF. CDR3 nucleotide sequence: TGTGCCAGCAGCTTGGGAGGGCTGTACACCGGGGAGCTGTTTTTT.

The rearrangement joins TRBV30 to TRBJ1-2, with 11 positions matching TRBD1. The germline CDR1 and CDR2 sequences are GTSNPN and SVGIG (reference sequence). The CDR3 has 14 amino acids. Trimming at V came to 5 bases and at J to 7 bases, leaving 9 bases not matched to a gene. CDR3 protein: CAWEDRGRRGGYTF. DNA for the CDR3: TGTGCCTGGGAGGACAGGGGGCGCCGTGGTGGCTACACCTTC. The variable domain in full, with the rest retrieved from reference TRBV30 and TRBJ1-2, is SQTIHQWPATLVQPVGSPLSLECTVEGTSNPNLYWYRQAAGRGLQLLFYSVGIGQISSEVPQNLSASRPQDRQFILSSKKLLLSDSGFYLCAWEDRGRRGGYTFGSGTRLTVV.

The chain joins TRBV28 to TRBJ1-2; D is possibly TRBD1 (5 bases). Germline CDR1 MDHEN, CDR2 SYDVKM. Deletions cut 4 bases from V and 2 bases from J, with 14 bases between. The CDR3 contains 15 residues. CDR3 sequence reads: CASSSPRRANYGYTF. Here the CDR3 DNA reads TGTGCCAGCAGTTCCCCCCGCAGGGCGAACTATGGCTACACCTTC.

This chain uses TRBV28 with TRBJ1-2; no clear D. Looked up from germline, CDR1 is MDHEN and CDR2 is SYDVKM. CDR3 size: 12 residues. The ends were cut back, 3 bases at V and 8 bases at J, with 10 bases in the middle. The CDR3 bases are TGTGCCAGCAGTTTGCTCTCTAGCGGCTACACCTTC. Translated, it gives CASSLLSSGYTF.